A single sample is the source of the 14 T cell receptor beta chains below, sequenced in a study of persistence of HIV-infected CD4 T cells. The immunoSEQ assay was version 4, run in survey mode. TCRdb's table, derived via immunoSEQ multiplex PCR, lists solely in-frame clones and lacks some. Seen here are roughly 43,000 clones, roughly 90% observed once, and the top ten hold approximately 1%. This nonspecific control used anti-CD3/anti-CD28 bead stimulation of CD4+ T cells. Sorting selected CD4+ T cells upregulating both CD40 ligand and CD69. Their antigen targets remain unknown. The sequences come from CD4+ T cells sorted from PBMCs after roughly 19-hour stimulation, collected from a patient who received antiretroviral therapy. These receptors came from an adult man with HIV who was CMV-seropositive.

This clone was picked up a small number of times. The rearrangement uses TRBV5-1 and TRBJ1-6; D ambiguous. CDR3 length equals 15 residues. Trimming took 2 bases from V and 3 from J, leaving 9 bases between them. Germline CDR1 is SGHRS and CDR2 is YFSETQ. The CDR3 sequence: CASSFEGVYNSPLHF. The DNA of the CDR3 is TGCGCCAGCAGCTTTGAAGGCGTCTATAATTCACCCCTCCACTTT.

The rearrangement links TRBV12-3 or TRBV12-4 to TRBJ1-1, with a tentative D call TRBD1 (5 bases). Deletions cut 3 bases from V and 11 bases from J, with 10 bases between. The CDR3 length is 11 residues. The DNA of the CDR3 is TGTGCCAGCAGTTTTGGAAGGGACGCTTTCTTT. Amino acids: CASSFGRDAFF.

V is TRBV3-1 (or the pseudogene TRBV3-2) and J is TRBJ2-1; 13 positions match TRBD2. From germline, CDR1 is LGHDT and CDR2 YNNKEL (reference sequence). CDR3 length: 16 residues. The ends lost 1 base at V and 9 bases at J; junction bases unmatched: 6. CDR3 nucleotides: TGTGCCAGCAGCCAAGGAACTAGCGGGGGGGGTAGTGAGCAGTTCTTC. It codes for CASSQGTSGGGSEQFF.

The chain joins TRBV14 to TRBJ1-2, with 8 bases fitting TRBD1. The CDR3 consists of 16 residues. After removal of 1 base from V and 4 bases from J, the junction contained 8 bases not matched to a gene. In germline, CDR1 is SGHDN, CDR2 FVKESK. The CDR3 region is CASSQVRDRYPYGYTF. CDR3 in DNA: TGTGCCAGCAGCCAAGTCAGGGACAGGTATCCCTATGGCTACACCTTC.

The gene calls are TRBV18 and TRBJ2-2; D uncertain. The CDR3 is 13 residues long. Germline V CDR1 and CDR2: KGHSH, LQKENI. Deletions cut 2 bases from V and 0 bases from J, with 1 base between. The CDR3 loop reads CASSPSNTGELFF. The CDR3 DNA reads as TGTGCCAGCTCACCATCGAACACCGGGGAGCTGTTTTTT.

The chain has TRBV7-6 and TRBJ2-2, with TRBD1 matching over 11 bases. Trimming at V came to 5 bases and at J to 4 bases, leaving 3 bases not matched to a gene. Germline V gives CDR1 SGHVS, CDR2 FNYEAQ. This CDR3 has 15 residues. The CDR3 region is CASSGGQGGTGELFF. CDR3 in DNA: TGTGCCAGCAGCGGGGGACAGGGGGGCACCGGGGAGCTGTTTTTT.

The chain has TRBV18 and TRBJ1-5, with D possibly matching TRBD1 (6 bases). The CDR3 has 18 amino acids. Germline V CDR1 and CDR2: KGHSH, LQKENI. Trimming took off 2 bases at V and 0 bases at J, with 17 bases between the two ends. CDR3 nucleotides: TGTGCCAGCTCACCAAGCCGGACAGCCTCCTATAGCAATCAGCCCCAGCATTTT. Its translation: CASSPSRTASYSNQPQHF.

The chain recombines TRBV7-2 with TRBJ2-7, with a possible D match to TRBD1 (6 bases). CDR3 length: 14 amino acids. From germline, CDR1 is SGHTA and CDR2 FQGNSA. Trimming removed 1 base from V and 3 bases from J, with 10 bases in between. Here the CDR3 reads CASSLVQGNYEQYF. The CDR3 DNA reads TGTGCCAGCAGCTTAGTTCAGGGGAACTACGAGCAGTACTTC.

The genes are TRBV2 and TRBJ1-3; D is undetermined. The CDR3 is 16 amino acids. Deletions cut 2 bases from V and 0 bases from J, with 11 bases between. The germline V gene has CDR1 SNHLY and CDR2 FYNNEI. CDR3 sequence: CASSETRRSSGNTIYF. Written as DNA, the CDR3 is TGTGCCAGCAGTGAAACCCGACGTAGCTCTGGAAACACCATATATTTT.

To note about this clone: One junction end disagrees with the germline gene, perhaps due to a read error. V and J are TRBV6-1 and TRBJ2-3; no clear D. The CDR3 sequence is 13 residues long. The V gene's germline CDR1 is MNHNS and CDR2 SASEGT. The CDR3 protein is CASSKALRDTQYF. The CDR3 DNA is TGTGCCAGCAGTAAAGCTTTAAGAGATACGCAGTATTTT.

V usage is TRBV18 and J usage is TRBJ1-5; D is unresolved. The CDR3 loop spans 15 amino acids. CDR1 is KGHSH, CDR2 LQKENI, per germline. Trimming removed 6 bases from V and 6 bases from J, with 18 bases in between. The CDR3 protein is CASSFGPLGSQPQHF. The CDR3 coding sequence is TGTGCCAGCTCTTTCGGGCCATTGGGTAGTCAGCCCCAGCATTTT.

V is TRBV18 and J is TRBJ2-2; 7 bases are shared with TRBD2. Germline CDR1 reads KGHSH; CDR2 reads LQKENI. The CDR3 is 14 amino acids. Trimming at V came to 3 bases and at J to 6 bases, leaving 4 bases not matched to a gene. The CDR3 loop reads CASSPRRGAGELFF. The DNA for the CDR3 is TGTGCCAGCTCACCCCGACGGGGGGCCGGGGAGCTGTTTTTT.

This clone was observed a few times. Other DNA sequences from this sample encode an identical CDR3 as well. The chain links TRBV10-1 to TRBJ2-2, with 9 bases aligning to TRBD1. The CDR3 has 13 residues. With 6 bases clipped from V and 6 bases from J, the junction kept 2 bases outside the gene matches. Germline CDR1 and CDR2: WNHNN and SYGVQD (reference sequence). CDR3 nucleotides: TGCGCCAGCAGGGGACAGGGACCCGGGGAGCTGTTTTTT. It encodes CASRGQGPGELFF.

In its sample, this clone was seen once. The V call is TRBV12-3 or TRBV12-4, the J call TRBJ1-6; D gene ambiguous. V was pared by 10 bases and J by 5 bases, with 9 bases between. The CDR3 is 12 residues long. CDR3 in DNA: TGTGCCACCGCGGGGAATAATTCACCCCTCCACTTT. Its translation is CATAGNNSPLHF.